These 21 T cell receptor beta chains share one sample of origin, sequenced in a study of OX40 agonist ivuxolimab in advanced cancers. The repertoire was sequenced with immunoSEQ multiplex PCR; TCRdb's copy has only in-frame clones and lacks some. The sample holds tens of thousands of clones, around 86% seen once. Source: CD4+ or CD8+ T cells sorted from blood, taken in a trial of the OX40 agonist ivuxolimab. Receptor source: an adult with an advanced solid tumor such as melanoma, head and neck, liver or kidney cancer.

The chain couples TRBV28 to TRBJ2-1, with D perhaps TRBD2 (5 bases). V dropped 8 bases and J dropped 4 bases, with 15 bases sitting between them. This CDR3 spans 14 amino acids. Germline V gives CDR1 MDHEN, CDR2 SYDVKM. The DNA for the CDR3 is TGTGCCAGCGCATCTCTAGCCGAGTACAATGAGCAGTTCTTC. Amino acid sequence: CASASLAEYNEQFF.

V is TRBV5-6 and J is TRBJ1-1; D call uncertain. The germline V and J ends were trimmed by 4 bases and 4 bases, with 20 bases remaining between them. Germline CDR1 reads SGHDT; CDR2 reads YYEEEE. This CDR3 region has 16 residues. The CDR3 DNA sequence: TGTGCCAGCAGCCGGCTCGAAGTGGTGTTGGGCACTGAAGCTTTCTTT. Encoded protein: CASSRLEVVLGTEAFF.

The sample holds one count of this clone. The J gene is TRBJ2-3, the V gene TRBV13; 10 nucleotides agree with TRBD2. Per germline, CDR1 PRHDT and CDR2 FYEKMQ (reference sequence). V was clipped by 5 bases and J by 0 bases; unmatched bases: 20. The CDR3 contains 21 residues. CDR3 in DNA: TGTGCCAGCAGCCCCGATATCCTAGCGGGGGACCCCGAAGCTAGCACAGATACGCAGTATTTT. Encoded protein: CASSPDILAGDPEASTDTQYF. The entire variable domain, with the rest obtained from reference TRBV13 and TRBJ2-3, is as follows: AAGVIQSPRHLIKEKRETATLKCYPIPRHDTVYWYQQGPGQDPQFLISFYEKMQSDKGSIPDRFSAQQFSDYHSELNMSSLELGDSALYFCASSPDILAGDPEASTDTQYFGPGTRLTVL.

DNA for the CDR3: TGTGCCAGCAGCTTATCAGGGGCTGTGTCCGGGGAGCTGTTTTTT. As protein: CASSLSGAVSGELFF. The chain combines TRBV11-2 with TRBJ2-2; tentative D call: TRBD1 (6 bases). V shed 2 bases and J shed 6 bases, with 13 bases lying between them. This CDR3 spans 15 amino acids. Germline V gene sequence: CDR1 SGHAT, CDR2 FQNNGV.

This chain connects TRBV5-1 to TRBJ2-7; D may be TRBD2 (5 bases). CDR3 length equals 15 residues. Germline lookup yields CDR1 SGHRS and CDR2 YFSETQ. Trimming shortened V by 4 bases and J by 5 bases, and 19 bases separated the two germline ends. CDR3 DNA: TGCGCCAGCAGCCTCAGCGGAAATGGGCCCAACGAGCAGTACTTC. Protein: CASSLSGNGPNEQYF.

Here the CDR3 reads CASSFRLAGDAYNEQFF. The CDR3 region has the DNA TGTGCCAGCAGCTTCAGGCTAGCGGGGGATGCCTACAATGAGCAGTTCTTC. This chain links TRBV5-4 with TRBJ2-1; 10 bases are a match to TRBD2. This CDR3 is built from 17 residues. With 2 bases clipped from V and 2 bases from J, the junction kept 7 bases outside the gene matches. CDR1 is SGHNT, CDR2 YYREEE, per germline (reference sequence).

V is TRBV5-1 and J is TRBJ2-2; D remains ambiguous. V lost 0 bases, J lost 5 bases, and 5 bases lay in between. This CDR3 is 13 amino acids long. Germline loops: CDR1 SGHRS, CDR2 YFSETQ. The CDR3 nucleotides read TGCGCCAGCAGCTTGGCCTTAACCGGGGAGCTGTTTTTT. Its translation is CASSLALTGELFF.

The genes are TRBV6-6 and TRBJ1-5, with TRBD1 as a possible D gene (5 bases). The V end lost 5 bases, the J end lost 5 bases, and 13 bases lay between the germline ends. Germline lookup yields CDR1 MNHNY and CDR2 SVGAGI (reference sequence). The CDR3 consists of 14 residues. In DNA, the CDR3 is TGTGCCAGCAGTCCACACAGGCTAGATCAGCCCCAGCATTTT. It codes for CASSPHRLDQPQHF.

For the CDR3, the DNA is TGTGCCAGCAGGGCACAGGGGGCTGGAAACACCATATATTTT. It is translated as CASRAQGAGNTIYF. This chain links TRBV2 with TRBJ1-3; TRBD1 aligns across 8 bases. CDR1 SNHLY and CDR2 FYNNEI come from the germline V gene. This CDR3 has 14 amino acids. J was trimmed by 2 bases and V by 6 bases; bases with no gene match: 3. The full variable domain, completed using reference TRBV2 and TRBJ1-3, is EPEVTQTPSHQVTQMGQEVILRCVPISNHLYFYWYRQILGQKVEFLVSFYNNEISEKSEIFDDQFSVERPDGSNFTLKIRSTKLEDSAMYFCASRAQGAGNTIYFGEGSWLTVV.

J is TRBJ1-2 and V is TRBV13, with a tentative D call TRBD1 (5 bases). The germline V gene encodes CDR1 PRHDT and CDR2 FYEKMQ (reference sequence). CDR3 size: 15 residues. CDR3 region: CAHSNAGVRGYGYTF. The CDR3 DNA reads TGTGCTCATTCAAATGCGGGGGTCCGAGGCTATGGCTACACCTTC.

The chain has TRBV4-3 and TRBJ1-4; D gene ambiguous. There are 14 residues in the CDR3. CDR1 and CDR2 from the germline V gene are LGHNA and YSLEER. Trimming cost V 4 bases and J 8 bases, with 14 bases left between them. CDR3 bases: TGCGCCAGCAGCCCACGAGAGGGAGTCGAAAAACTGTTTTTT. It yields the protein CASSPREGVEKLFF.

This chain uses TRBV6-5 with TRBJ1-2; 7 nucleotides line up with TRBD1. This CDR3 region has 12 residues. The J segment lost 7 bases and the V segment lost 7 bases, leaving 6 bases of the junction unmatched. The germline gives CDR1 MNHEY, CDR2 SVGAGI. The CDR3 bases are TGTGCCAGCATTTCGACAGGGACTGGCTACACCTTC. Amino acids: CASISTGTGYTF.

This rearrangement joins TRBV7-2 to TRBJ2-5; D unclear. The V end was cut by 1 base, the J end by 6 bases, with 9 bases between. This CDR3 has 13 amino acids. The germline CDR1 and CDR2 sequences are SGHTA and FQGNSA. CDR3 coding DNA: TGTGCCAGCAGCTTAGAATATAGTAAGACCCAGTACTTC. Protein product: CASSLEYSKTQYF.

V usage is TRBV15 and J usage is TRBJ1-5; D unresolved. V lost 2 bases and J lost 6, with 14 bases in between. In germline, CDR1 is LNHNV, CDR2 YYDKDF (reference sequence). The CDR3 spans 15 residues. The CDR3 sequence is CATSRTGYGPQPQHF. The CDR3 DNA is TGTGCCACCAGCAGAACCGGGTACGGGCCTCAGCCCCAGCATTTT. Supplemented by reference TRBV15 and TRBJ1-5, the full variable domain reads DAMVIQNPRYQVTQFGKPVTLSCSQTLNHNVMYWYQQKSSQAPKLLFHYYDKDFNNEADTPDNFQSRRPNTSFCFLDIRSPGLGDTAMYLCATSRTGYGPQPQHFGDGTRLSIL.

The chain recombines TRBV4-3 with TRBJ2-5, with D unresolved. V was clipped by 0 bases and J by 0 bases, with 8 bases between them. This CDR3 contains 15 residues. Germline V gene data show CDR1 as LGHNA and CDR2 as YSLEER. CDR3 coding DNA: TGCGCCAGCAGCCAAGATTTTAGGTACCAAGAGACCCAGTACTTC. This encodes CASSQDFRYQETQYF.

The V and J genes are TRBV2 and TRBJ2-2; 9 nucleotides align to TRBD2. Losses at the gene ends were 1 base for V and 7 bases for J; bases not matched to a gene: 7. Germline assignment: CDR1 SNHLY and CDR2 FYNNEI. The CDR3 contains 16 residues. CDR3 nucleotides: TGTGCCAGCAGTGAAGGGTTAGCGGGAGTCGGCGGGGAGCTGTTTTTT. It yields the protein CASSEGLAGVGGELFF. Combining the CDR3 with reference TRBV2 and TRBJ2-2 gives the whole variable domain EPEVTQTPSHQVTQMGQEVILRCVPISNHLYFYWYRQILGQKVEFLVSFYNNEISEKSEIFDDQFSVERPDGSNFTLKIRSTKLEDSAMYFCASSEGLAGVGGELFFGEGSRLTVL.

The chain employs TRBV18 and TRBJ1-6; D gene unclear. Germline CDR1 reads KGHSH; CDR2 reads LQKENI. Trimming took 4 bases from V and 9 from J, leaving 19 bases between them. The CDR3 extends over 16 amino acids. The CDR3 region is CASSRTGSESLSPLHF. The CDR3 nucleotides are TGTGCCAGCTCACGAACGGGTTCAGAAAGTCTTTCACCCCTCCACTTT.

The J gene is TRBJ1-5, the V gene TRBV2; the match to TRBD1 covers 8 bases. Per the germline V gene, CDR1 is SNHLY and CDR2 is FYNNEI. CDR3 length: 15 amino acids. The trim removed 5 bases at V and 2 bases at J, leaving 5 bases unmatched. The CDR3 DNA sequence: TGTGCCAGCAGTTACCAGGGGGCGGGCAATCAGCCCCAGCATTTT. It is translated as CASSYQGAGNQPQHF. The whole variable domain, remainder taken from reference TRBV2 and TRBJ1-5, is EPEVTQTPSHQVTQMGQEVILRCVPISNHLYFYWYRQILGQKVEFLVSFYNNEISEKSEIFDDQFSVERPDGSNFTLKIRSTKLEDSAMYFCASSYQGAGNQPQHFGDGTRLSIL.

This clone was detected a few times. V is TRBV7-2 and J is TRBJ1-2, with 9 bases lining up with TRBD1. The CDR3 sequence is 15 residues long. CDR1 SGHTA and CDR2 FQGNSA come from the germline V gene. Germline trimming cut 1 base from V and 4 bases from J; bases unmatched to any gene: 4. Here the CDR3 reads CASSLDRDRVYGYTF. The CDR3 DNA sequence: TGTGCCAGCAGCTTAGACCGGGACAGGGTCTATGGCTACACCTTC.

This clone was seen only once. The rearrangement uses TRBV5-6 and TRBJ2-2; unclear D gene. The CDR3 is 11 residues long. CDR1 is SGHDT, CDR2 YYEEEE, per germline. Deletions cut 4 bases from V and 4 bases from J, with 2 bases between. The DNA of the CDR3 is TGTGCCAGCAGCGTCACCGGGGAGCTGTTTTTT. Residues: CASSVTGELFF.

This clone was seen a single time. V usage is TRBV9 and J usage is TRBJ1-2; no definite D call. CDR1 SGDLS and CDR2 YYNGEE come from the germline V gene. V was cut by 3 bases and J by 4 bases, with 4 bases left in between. The CDR3 extends over 11 amino acids. The chain's CDR3 is CASSEGYGYTF. The CDR3 nucleotides are TGTGCCAGCAGCGAGGGCTATGGCTACACCTTC. Together with reference TRBV9 and TRBJ1-2, the CDR3 gives the full variable domain: DSGVTQTPKHLITATGQRVTLRCSPRSGDLSVYWYQQSLDQGLQFLIQYYNGEERAKGNILERFSAQQFPDLHSELNLSSLELGDSALYFCASSEGYGYTFGSGTRLTVV.